The 20 T cell receptor beta chains below were found in one sample sequenced in a study of T cells in Graves' hyperthyroidism and ophthalmopathy. The source material, RNA transcripts, was used to amplify TCR beta CDR3 regions. A set of HTBI primers served as the primers for a first-round RT-PCR of the TCR CDR3. MiXCR was run by TCRdb on the multiplex PCR reads, yielding one entry per CDR3 protein. The sample contains hundreds of thousands of distinct CDR3 sequences, roughly 15% of which appear only once. The material sequenced was blood. Receptors originate from a woman aged 18-29 years with Graves' hyperthyroidism.

In regard to this clonotype: At one end the junction does not follow the germline gene, possibly because of a read error. The gene calls are TRBV10-3 and TRBJ2-6; D possibly uses TRBD1 or TRBD2 (5 bases each). CDR3 length: 14 residues. Per germline, CDR1 ENHRY and CDR2 SYGVKD. CDR3 in amino acids: CASSGDAGANVLTF. DNA of the CDR3: TGTGCCAGCAGTGGGGACGCTGGGGCCAACGTCCTGACTTTC.

The gene calls are TRBV2 and TRBJ2-7, with 7 bases fitting TRBD1. Germline assignment: CDR1 SNHLY and CDR2 FYNNEI. The CDR3 runs 13 residues. V lost 8 bases to trimming and J lost 4 bases; unmatched junction nucleotides: 8. The CDR3 region is CASGRDSVYEQYF. The CDR3 DNA follows: TGTGCCAGCGGTAGGGACAGCGTTTACGAGCAGTACTTC.

At least ten counts were recorded for this clonotype. The chain links TRBV20-1 to TRBJ1-1; unclear D gene. Germline V lookup: CDR1 DFQATT, CDR2 SNEGSKA (reference sequence). Trimming removed 0 bases at V and 1 base at J, with 6 bases between. CDR3 length equals 13 residues. CDR3 coding DNA: TGCAGTGCTAGAGAGGATGGGAACACTGAAGCTTTCTTT. Amino acids: CSAREDGNTEAFF.

This clonotype occurred many times. This sequence joins TRBV7-9 and TRBJ2-1, with D tentatively TRBD2 (5 bases). The CDR3 runs to 16 residues. With 3 bases removed from V and 6 bases from J, the gap between germline ends came to 18 bases. Germline values: CDR1 SEHNR, CDR2 FQNEAQ (reference sequence). CDR3 coding DNA: TGTGCCAGCAGCTTTAGAGGTAACAGAGGAGGCAATGAGCAGTTCTTC. Protein sequence: CASSFRGNRGGNEQFF.

This sequence joins TRBV6-1 and TRBJ1-1; TRBD1 might be the D (5 bases). The germline CDR1 and CDR2 sequences are MNHNS and SASEGT. V was trimmed by 10 bases and J by 12 bases, leaving 18 bases between them. The CDR3 is 11 amino acids. This CDR3 is CAIEGGARPFF. CDR3 coding DNA: TGTGCCATCGAAGGAGGGGCGCGACCTTTCTTT.

This clonotype was found many times. The chain combines TRBV12-5 with TRBJ2-3; D is perhaps TRBD1 (5 bases). Germline V gives CDR1 LGHNT, CDR2 FRNRAP. Trimming removed 6 bases from V and 4 bases from J, with 8 bases in between. The CDR3 loop spans 12 amino acids. The CDR3: CASGWGADTQYF. CDR3 sequence (DNA): TGTGCTAGTGGGTGGGGCGCAGATACGCAGTATTTT.

This clonotype was found many times. The V gene is TRBV15, the J gene TRBJ2-3; no definite D call. From germline, CDR1 is LNHNV and CDR2 YYDKDF (reference sequence). The V and J ends lost 1 base and 1 base respectively, with 9 bases between them. There are 15 residues in the CDR3. Here the CDR3 DNA reads TGTGCCACCAGCAGAGTTCTAGTTGGCACAGATACGCAGTATTTT. The encoded protein is CATSRVLVGTDTQYF.

The table lists this clonotype with many counts. The chain has TRBV27 and TRBJ2-5, with TRBD2 as a possible D gene (6 bases). Trimming shortened V by 6 bases and J by 1 base, and 12 bases separated the two germline ends. Germline loops: CDR1 MNHEY, CDR2 SMNVEV (reference sequence). The CDR3 contains 14 residues. Here the CDR3 DNA reads TGTGCCAGCAGGTGGAGGGGAGGCCAAGAGACCCAGTACTTC. Translating gives CASRWRGGQETQYF.

This clonotype was seen ten or more times. The gene calls are TRBV30 and TRBJ1-2; D not certain. Trimming shortened V by 2 bases and J by 4 bases, and 20 bases separated the two germline ends. Germline-derived CDR1 and CDR2 are GTSNPN and SVGIG (reference sequence). The CDR3 extends over 16 amino acids. CDR3 protein: CAWSILRGRPTYGYTF. Here the CDR3 DNA reads TGTGCCTGGAGTATCCTTCGGGGTCGCCCAACCTATGGCTACACCTTC.

This clonotype was recorded many times. CDR3 in amino acids: CSARVGSGNGYTF. DNA of the CDR3: TGCAGTGCTAGAGTTGGATCCGGGAATGGCTACACCTTC. The chain links TRBV20-1 to TRBJ1-2, with no clear D. The CDR3 contains 13 residues. The V end was cut by 1 base, the J end by 6 bases, with 12 bases between. Germline-derived CDR1 and CDR2 are DFQATT and SNEGSKA (reference sequence).

This clonotype occurred many times. The V and J genes are TRBV27 and TRBJ1-2, with 11 bases identical to TRBD1. The V gene's germline CDR1 is MNHEY and CDR2 SMNVEV (reference sequence). The V segment lost 6 bases and the J segment 7 bases; nucleotides outside the gene matches: 7. This CDR3 has 14 residues. CDR3 sequence: CASSSDRGRGGYTF. The CDR3 DNA follows: TGTGCCAGCAGCTCGGACAGGGGGCGCGGTGGCTACACCTTC.

In its sample, this clonotype was seen many times. The rearrangement links TRBV27 to TRBJ2-7; the D is unclear. Germline V lookup: CDR1 MNHEY, CDR2 SMNVEV (reference sequence). Trimming stripped 2 bases from V and 6 bases from J, with 11 bases between. This CDR3 region has 13 residues. CDR3 in amino acids: CASSLGGRAEQYF. CDR3 DNA: TGTGCCAGCAGTTTAGGCGGCAGAGCCGAGCAGTACTTC.

This clonotype was seen repeatedly, ten times or more. This chain joins TRBV30 and TRBJ2-2, with D unresolved. The CDR3 has 11 amino acids. The germline gives CDR1 GTSNPN, CDR2 SVGIG (reference sequence). Trimming shortened V by 6 bases and J by 6 bases, and 8 bases separated the two germline ends. CDR3 in amino acids: CACSSAGELFF. In DNA form, the CDR3 reads TGTGCCTGCTCCAGCGCCGGGGAGCTGTTTTTT.

Ten or more counts support this clonotype. The V call is TRBV24-1, the J call TRBJ1-1; no firm D call. V dropped 3 bases and J dropped 10 bases, with 11 bases sitting between them. Germline V gives CDR1 KGHDR, CDR2 SFDVKD. CDR3 length: 12 amino acids. CDR3 protein: CATSDPTGGAFF. DNA for the CDR3: TGTGCCACCAGTGATCCCACCGGCGGAGCTTTCTTT.

This clonotype was counted between two and nine times. The chain has TRBV6-5 and TRBJ2-7; weak D call: TRBD2 (6 bases). V shed 0 bases and J shed 3 bases, with 18 bases lying between them. CDR1 is MNHEY and CDR2 is SVGAGI in the germline V gene. This CDR3 contains 17 residues. CDR3 residues: CASSYSKQAGQYYEQYF. CDR3 in DNA: TGTGCCAGCAGTTACTCGAAACAGGCGGGGCAATACTACGAGCAGTACTTC.

In this sample, this clonotype turned up many times. V and J are TRBV6-2 or TRBV6-3 and TRBJ2-1, with no clear D. The V end was cut by 4 bases, the J end by 0 bases, with 10 bases between. The CDR3 runs 15 residues. Germline V gene lookup returns CDR1 MNHEY and CDR2 SVGEGT. Here the CDR3 DNA reads TGTGCCAGCAGTTCTCCGGGCCGCTCCTACAATGAGCAGTTCTTC. Its translation is CASSSPGRSYNEQFF.

This clonotype has more than one count but fewer than ten. V gene TRBV11-2 combines with J gene TRBJ2-1, with unresolved D. Trimming stripped 5 bases from V and 11 bases from J, with 25 bases between. This CDR3 is built from 16 residues. Germline CDR1 and CDR2: SGHAT and FQNNGV. The CDR3 loop reads CASSPFLEETAPQQFF. DNA of the CDR3: TGTGCCAGCAGCCCGTTTTTAGAGGAAACGGCCCCACAGCAGTTCTTC.

This clonotype has just a few counts. The V call is TRBV25-1, the J call TRBJ2-1; 7 bases line up with TRBD2. Germline CDR1 is MGHDK and CDR2 is SYGVNS. The CDR3 covers 14 residues. J lost 3 bases, V lost 4 bases, and 3 bases had no gene match. CDR3 bases: TGTGCCAGCAGTGGGGGGGGTCTCTACAATGAGCAGTTCTTC. It codes for CASSGGGLYNEQFF.

In its sample, this clonotype was seen once. This rearrangement joins TRBV10-2 to TRBJ2-3; no clear D gene. The CDR3 has 15 amino acids. Looked up from germline, CDR1 is WSHSY and CDR2 is SAAADI. Trimming cost V 6 bases and J 0 bases, with 13 bases left between them. The CDR3 is CASRRLYLSTDTQYF. The CDR3 DNA reads as TGCGCCAGCAGGAGGCTCTACCTTAGCACAGATACGCAGTATTTT.

The chain links TRBV7-9 to TRBJ1-1; weak D call: TRBD1 (6 bases). Germline V gives CDR1 SEHNR, CDR2 FQNEAQ (reference sequence). Between the trimmed V and J ends, which lost 4 bases and 4 bases, there was a span of 16 bases. This CDR3 region has 15 residues. This CDR3 reads CASSSKTGSATEAFF. The DNA for the CDR3 is TGTGCCAGCAGCTCAAAAACAGGGAGCGCCACTGAAGCTTTCTTT.